This TCR beta chain emerged from a study of cytomegalovirus exposure and HLA in healthy donors. Turning to this clone: Its antigen remains unidentified.

PCR involved 60 Vbeta and 13 Jbeta primers. Profiling relied on immunoSEQ multiplex PCR, and the TCRdb table lists in-frame clones only, not all of them. The profile shows 130,000 or so clones, 65% to 85% of them singletons. Study-wide results and limits: In a later analysis, HLA-C alleles had the fewest associated TCRs, DRB1 alleles the most.

CDR1 is SEHNR and CDR2 is FQNEAQ in the germline V gene (reference sequence). With 4 bases clipped from V and 7 bases from J, the junction kept 9 bases outside the gene matches. This CDR3 is built from 15 residues. The clonotype originates from a man over 45 in good health and CMV-seronegative. This chain joins TRBV7-9 and TRBJ1-5; 8 nucleotides align to TRBD1. Sequencing input: PBMCs. For the CDR3, the DNA is TGTGCCAGCAGCTCTTTCCGGGACAGGCCGCAGCCCCAGCATTTT. It translates to CASSSFRDRPQPQHF.